Below, 8 T cell receptor beta chains from the same sample are listed, as sequenced in a study of T cells in Graves' hyperthyroidism and ophthalmopathy. Amplification of TCR beta CDR3 regions used RNA as the template. TCR CDR3 regions were first amplified by RT-PCR with HTBI primers. TCRdb fed the multiplex PCR reads into MiXCR, producing one record per CDR3 protein. Counted here are around 580,000 distinct CDR3 sequences, 16% occurring once; the ten biggest clones make up 15% to 20%. The sequenced sample was blood. The receptors shown here come from a woman between 18 and 30 years old with Graves' hyperthyroidism.

This clonotype came up many times. This rearrangement joins TRBV7-9 to TRBJ2-1; 7 nucleotides agree with TRBD1. From germline, CDR1 is SEHNR and CDR2 FQNEAQ (reference sequence). The junction had 9 bases not matched to a gene; V was cut back by 3 bases and J by 7 bases. This CDR3 is 15 amino acids long. The CDR3 is CASSFIQGVGNEQFF. DNA for the CDR3: TGTGCCAGCAGCTTCATCCAGGGGGTAGGGAATGAGCAGTTCTTC. Full variable domain (rest looked up from reference TRBV7-9 and TRBJ2-1): DTGVSQNPRHKITKRGQNVTFRCDPISEHNRLYWYRQTLGQGPEFLTYFQNEAQLEKSRLLSDRFSAERPKGSFSTLEIQRTEQGDSAMYLCASSFIQGVGNEQFFGPGTRLTVL.

This clonotype was seen repeatedly, ten times or more. The rearrangement links TRBV27 to TRBJ2-7, with 8 bases identical to TRBD1. The V gene end was trimmed by 6 bases and the J gene end by 2 bases; junction bases not matched to a gene: 9. From germline, CDR1 is MNHEY and CDR2 SMNVEV (reference sequence). This CDR3 has 15 amino acids. As DNA, the CDR3 is TGTGCCAGCAGACGGTTGGCAGGGGGCCCCTACGAGCAGTACTTC. It codes for CASRRLAGGPYEQYF.

The rearrangement uses TRBV28 and TRBJ2-6, with D perhaps TRBD1 (6 bases). The CDR3 sequence is 15 residues long. The V end was cut by 7 bases, the J end by 2 bases, with 12 bases between. The germline gives CDR1 MDHEN, CDR2 SYDVKM. Here the CDR3 reads CASNIPGAGANVLTF. CDR3 DNA sequence: TGTGCCAGCAATATTCCAGGGGCTGGGGCCAACGTCCTGACTTTC.

The chain is built from TRBV3-1 and TRBJ2-7; 7 bases fit TRBD2. The CDR3 is 15 residues long. Trimming at V came to 4 bases and at J to 2 bases, leaving 8 bases not matched to a gene. Germline-derived CDR1 and CDR2 are LGHDT and YNNKEL (reference sequence). CDR3 amino acids: CASSLAGVPPYEQYF. DNA for the CDR3: TGTGCCAGCAGCCTCGCGGGAGTCCCACCCTACGAGCAGTACTTC.

This clonotype was seen ten or more times. The chain couples TRBV2 to TRBJ1-2; a weak D match, TRBD1 (6 bases). The CDR3 sequence is 11 residues long. The V gene lost 11 bases and the J gene lost 6 bases, with 13 bases spanning the gap. The germline gives CDR1 SNHLY, CDR2 FYNNEI. The CDR3 reads CASVTGNGYTF. The CDR3 DNA is TGTGCCTCGGTAACAGGGAATGGCTACACCTTC.

The chain is built from TRBV20-1 and TRBJ2-5, with 8 positions matching TRBD1. Germline-derived CDR1 and CDR2 are DFQATT and SNEGSKA (reference sequence). There are 15 residues in the CDR3. The V segment lost 0 bases and the J segment 4 bases; nucleotides outside the gene matches: 7. CDR3 residues: CSARDTGGDSETQYF. DNA for the CDR3: TGCAGTGCTAGAGATACAGGGGGTGATTCAGAGACCCAGTACTTC.

As to this clonotype: It may be a read error: a sequence one base away is much more abundant. This chain uses TRBV5-1 with TRBJ2-7; TRBD1 matches 12 bases. Unmatched junction bases numbered 6, after V lost 4 bases and J lost 4 bases. Germline CDR1 and CDR2: SGHRS and YFSETQ. CDR3 length: 15 amino acids. CDR3 in amino acids: CASSNGTGGAYEQYF. DNA of the CDR3: TGCGCCAGCAGCAACGGGACAGGGGGCGCGTACGAGCAGTACTTC.

The chain links TRBV4-3 to TRBJ1-1, with a possible D match to TRBD1 (6 bases). CDR3 length equals 17 residues. V shed 2 bases and J shed 0 bases, with 16 bases lying between them. Looked up from germline, CDR1 is LGHNA and CDR2 is YSLEER. CDR3 nucleotides: TGCGCCAGCAGCCAATCTCGGGGGACAAATATGAACACTGAAGCTTTCTTT. It encodes CASSQSRGTNMNTEAFF.